Below are 32 T cell receptor beta chains sequenced from a single sample in a study of blood T cell repertoires in COVID-19. Profiling relied on immunoSEQ multiplex PCR, and the TCRdb table lists in-frame clones only, not all of them. The data hold roughly 310,000 clones, with 88% observed a single time. Sequences were obtained from peripheral blood. All receptors come from a woman aged 50 to 60 with active or convalescent COVID-19.

The chain is built from TRBV28 and TRBJ2-1, with D possibly matching TRBD1 (5 bases). This CDR3 region has 13 residues. Germline V gene data show CDR1 as MDHEN and CDR2 as SYDVKM. The V end lost 7 bases, the J end lost 3 bases, and 10 bases lay between the germline ends. The DNA of the CDR3 is TGTGCCAGCACTAACAGGCACTACAATGAGCAGTTCTTC. This gives the protein CASTNRHYNEQFF.

The chain recombines TRBV6-5 with TRBJ1-6; 8 bases agree with TRBD1. Germline V CDR1 and CDR2: MNHEY, SVGAGI. The CDR3 extends over 15 amino acids. The V gene end was trimmed by 5 bases and the J gene end by 8 bases; junction bases not matched to a gene: 8. This CDR3 reads CASSPGTGRDSPLHF. The CDR3 region has the DNA TGTGCCAGCAGTCCCGGGACAGGTCGGGATTCACCCCTCCACTTT.

The genes are TRBV5-1 and TRBJ1-1, with D possibly matching TRBD1 (5 bases). V lost 7 bases, J lost 1 base, and 11 bases lay in between. The CDR3 is 13 amino acids. Germline V CDR1 and CDR2: SGHRS, YFSETQ. This chain's CDR3 is CASGKGQNTEAFF. As DNA, the CDR3 is TGCGCCAGCGGGAAGGGGCAGAACACTGAAGCTTTCTTT. The full variable domain, with the rest looked up from reference TRBV5-1 and TRBJ1-1, is KAGVTQTPRYLIKTRGQQVTLSCSPISGHRSVSWYQQTPGQGLQFLFEYFSETQRNKGNFPGRFSGRQFSNSRSEMNVSTLELGDSALYLCASGKGQNTEAFFGQGTRLTVV.

This clone was observed a handful of times. The V call is TRBV10-3, the J call TRBJ1-1; D is ambiguous. Germline V gene data show CDR1 as ENHRY and CDR2 as SYGVKD. This CDR3 is built from 12 residues. Between the trimmed V and J ends, which lost 4 bases and 3 bases, there was a span of 6 bases. The CDR3 sequence: CAISAGDTEAFF. The CDR3 DNA is TGTGCCATCAGTGCCGGGGACACTGAAGCTTTCTTT.

The chain carries TRBV7-2 and TRBJ2-5, with TRBD2 matching over 13 bases. CDR3 length: 15 residues. The V segment lost 4 bases and the J segment 4 bases; nucleotides outside the gene matches: 3. CDR1 and CDR2 (germline): SGHTA, FQGNSA. The CDR3 is CASSSTSGRAETQYF. The CDR3 DNA is TGTGCCAGCAGCTCCACTAGCGGGAGGGCAGAGACCCAGTACTTC.

The V gene is TRBV7-2, the J gene TRBJ2-1, with D uncertain. Trimming took 2 bases from V and 4 from J, leaving 6 bases between them. Germline V gives CDR1 SGHTA, CDR2 FQGNSA. This CDR3 spans 13 amino acids. Here the CDR3 DNA reads TGTGCCAGCAGCTTACCGGTTTACAATGAGCAGTTCTTC. It encodes CASSLPVYNEQFF. Full variable domain (missing parts from reference TRBV7-2 and TRBJ2-1): GAGVSQSPSNKVTEKGKDVELRCDPISGHTALYWYRQSLGQGLEFLIYFQGNSAPDKSGLPSDRFSAERTGGSVSTLTIQRTQQEDSAVYLCASSLPVYNEQFFGPGTRLTVL.

The rearrangement joins TRBV18 to TRBJ1-5, with no clear D. The germline V gene has CDR1 KGHSH and CDR2 LQKENI. The CDR3 is 15 amino acids. V lost 1 base, J lost 5 bases, and 12 bases lay in between. The CDR3 DNA follows: TGTGCCAGCTCACCACTAGGCAGGAAGGATCAGCCCCAGCATTTT. Its translation: CASSPLGRKDQPQHF.

Only a few counts were recorded for this clone. The CDR3 reads CASSLGQGGAYGYTF. The CDR3 nucleotides are TGTGCCAGCAGTCTTGGACAGGGTGGGGCCTATGGCTACACCTTC. This chain joins TRBV2 and TRBJ1-2; 8 nucleotides align to TRBD1. Germline CDR1 reads SNHLY; CDR2 reads FYNNEI. After removal of 5 bases from V and 4 bases from J, the junction contained 9 bases not matched to a gene. The CDR3 is made up of 15 amino acids.

The chain uses TRBV28 and TRBJ2-7; TRBD2 matches at 10 bases. The junction had 7 bases not matched to a gene; V was cut back by 5 bases and J by 0 bases. This CDR3 has 16 amino acids. Germline CDR1 and CDR2: MDHEN and SYDVKM. DNA of the CDR3: TGTGCCAGCAGTCTCCCACTAGCGGGGTTCTCCTACGAGCAGTACTTC. The encoded protein is CASSLPLAGFSYEQYF. The complete variable domain, with remaining parts taken from reference TRBV28 and TRBJ2-7, reads DVKVTQSSRYLVKRTGEKVFLECVQDMDHENMFWYRQDPGLGLRLIYFSYDVKMKEKGDIPEGYSVSREKKERFSLILESASTNQTSMYLCASSLPLAGFSYEQYFGPGTRLTVT.

This rearrangement joins TRBV28 to TRBJ2-1; tentatively, D is TRBD1 (5 bases). Germline CDR1 MDHEN, CDR2 SYDVKM. CDR3 length: 15 amino acids. Trimming took off 6 bases at V and 8 bases at J, with 20 bases between the two ends. CDR3 protein: CASSRRGSIFHEQFF. For the CDR3, the DNA is TGTGCCAGCAGCCGAAGGGGTAGTATCTTCCATGAGCAGTTCTTC. The full variable domain, with the rest looked up from reference TRBV28 and TRBJ2-1, is DVKVTQSSRYLVKRTGEKVFLECVQDMDHENMFWYRQDPGLGLRLIYFSYDVKMKEKGDIPEGYSVSREKKERFSLILESASTNQTSMYLCASSRRGSIFHEQFFGPGTRLTVL.

This clone was picked up one time. The chain uses TRBV7-2 and TRBJ2-2; 11 nucleotides match TRBD2. The ends lost 2 bases at V and 5 bases at J; junction bases unmatched: 10. CDR1 and CDR2 (germline): SGHTA, FQGNSA. The CDR3 is made up of 18 amino acids. The CDR3 DNA sequence: TGTGCCAGCAGCTTATTGCGCCTAGCGGGAGGTATTACCGGGGAGCTGTTTTTT. It is translated as CASSLLRLAGGITGELFF.

This clone was observed once. The J gene is TRBJ1-5, the V gene TRBV19, with unresolved D. There are 14 residues in the CDR3. V lost 2 bases, J lost 3 bases, and 8 bases lay in between. CDR1 and CDR2 from the germline V gene are LNHDA and SQIVND (reference sequence). DNA for the CDR3: TGTGCCAGTAGTATAATGCCTACCAATCAGCCCCAGCATTTT. Amino acid sequence: CASSIMPTNQPQHF. The entire variable domain, with the rest obtained from reference TRBV19 and TRBJ1-5, is as follows: DGGITQSPKYLFRKEGQNVTLSCEQNLNHDAMYWYRQDPGQGLRLIYYSQIVNDFQKGDIAEGYSVSREKKESFPLTVTSAQKNPTAFYLCASSIMPTNQPQHFGDGTRLSIL.

V usage is TRBV10-3 and J usage is TRBJ2-3; a possible D gene is TRBD2 (5 bases). With 6 bases removed from V and 0 bases from J, the gap between germline ends came to 13 bases. The CDR3 contains 15 residues. Germline V gives CDR1 ENHRY, CDR2 SYGVKD. The CDR3 DNA reads TGTGCCATCAGCGGAGGTCACGTTAGCACAGATACGCAGTATTTT. The encoded protein is CAISGGHVSTDTQYF.

The chain is built from TRBV30 and TRBJ2-5; D may be TRBD2 (7 bases). This CDR3 region has 13 residues. The V gene's germline CDR1 is GTSNPN and CDR2 SVGIG (reference sequence). V lost 2 bases, J lost 10 bases, and 17 bases lay in between. CDR3 sequence reads: CAWSQTGRGYQYF. The CDR3 coding sequence is TGTGCCTGGAGTCAAACAGGGAGGGGGTACCAGTACTTC.

CDR3 protein: CASSPRTVGTRVTEAFF. CDR3 coding DNA: TGCGCCAGCAGCCCCCGGACAGTGGGAACCCGGGTCACTGAAGCTTTCTTT. The rearrangement joins TRBV4-1 to TRBJ1-1, with a possible D match to TRBD1 (6 bases). This CDR3 region has 17 residues. Germline V gene lookup returns CDR1 MGHRA and CDR2 YSYEKL. Trimming removed 4 bases at V and 4 bases at J, with 22 bases between.

The chain couples TRBV25-1 to TRBJ1-1; unclear D gene. CDR3 length: 13 residues. Germline lookup yields CDR1 MGHDK and CDR2 SYGVNS. V shed 5 bases and J shed 1 base, with 8 bases lying between them. This CDR3 reads CASSSTGNTEAFF. CDR3 in DNA: TGTGCCAGCAGTTCGACGGGGAACACTGAAGCTTTCTTT.

The chain employs TRBV7-9 and TRBJ2-3; 12 nucleotides align to TRBD1. Germline-derived CDR1 and CDR2 are SEHNR and FQNEAQ (reference sequence). V trimming: 5 bases; J trimming: 5 bases; junction bases outside the gene matches: 8. This CDR3 comprises 16 residues. CDR3 bases: TGTGCCAGCAGCCCCGGGACAGGGGGCATTTTAGATACGCAGTATTTT. It translates to CASSPGTGGILDTQYF.

V gene TRBV30 combines with J gene TRBJ2-5; D is perhaps TRBD2 (6 bases). There are 13 residues in the CDR3. CDR1 and CDR2 from the germline V gene are GTSNPN and SVGIG (reference sequence). Trimming stripped 4 bases from V and 5 bases from J, with 14 bases between. CDR3 in DNA: TGTGCCTGGACCTCGGGGGAAAGCGAGACCCAGTACTTC. Amino acids: CAWTSGESETQYF.

This chain links TRBV3-1 (or the pseudogene TRBV3-2) with TRBJ2-7; D is unresolved. The CDR3 loop spans 13 amino acids. V was trimmed by 3 bases and J by 7 bases, leaving 13 bases between them. Germline V gene data show CDR1 as LGHDT and CDR2 as YNNKEL (reference sequence). CDR3 coding DNA: TGTGCCAGCAGCCAGTCGACCCCCGGGGAGCAGTACTTC. It is translated as CASSQSTPGEQYF.

This chain uses TRBV7-3 with TRBJ1-1; D possibly corresponds to TRBD1 (5 bases). Between the trimmed V and J ends, which lost 4 bases and 5 bases, there was a span of 17 bases. Germline CDR1 reads SGHTA; CDR2 reads FQGTGA. The CDR3 has 15 amino acids. In nucleotides, the CDR3 is TGTGCCAGCAGCTCCGGAGGGGCTGCGGGGACTGAAGCTTTCTTT. This sequence encodes CASSSGGAAGTEAFF.

The rearrangement uses TRBV4-1 and TRBJ2-1, with 10 bases fitting TRBD2. Trimming at V came to 4 bases and at J to 4 bases, leaving 4 bases not matched to a gene. CDR3 length: 15 amino acids. CDR1 and CDR2 (germline): MGHRA, YSYEKL. The CDR3 DNA reads as TGCGCCAGCAGCCCGGGGACTAGCGCTTACAATGAGCAGTTCTTC. Amino acid sequence: CASSPGTSAYNEQFF.

This chain joins TRBV7-8 and TRBJ2-3, with 14 bases that match TRBD2. The germline CDR1 and CDR2 sequences are SGHVS and FQNEAQ. CDR3 length equals 17 residues. The ends lost 5 bases at V and 3 bases at J; junction bases unmatched: 7. CDR3 protein: CASSIWTSGGNTDTQYF. In nucleotides, the CDR3 is TGTGCCAGCAGCATATGGACTAGCGGGGGGAATACAGATACGCAGTATTTT.

The chain uses TRBV27 and TRBJ2-2, with D perhaps matching TRBD1 (7 bases). V lost 2 bases and J lost 6, with 10 bases in between. CDR3 size: 14 residues. Looked up from germline, CDR1 is MNHEY and CDR2 is SMNVEV (reference sequence). The CDR3 reads CASSLGRGAGELFF. In DNA form, the CDR3 reads TGTGCCAGCAGTTTAGGCAGGGGGGCCGGGGAGCTGTTTTTT.

This clone has more than one count but fewer than ten. The V and J genes are TRBV27 and TRBJ1-5; D remains unclear. CDR1 is MNHEY, CDR2 SMNVEV, per germline (reference sequence). This CDR3 contains 16 residues. The germline V and J ends were trimmed by 2 bases and 2 bases, with 13 bases remaining between them. The CDR3 nucleotides read TGTGCCAGCAGTTTACTACCCTTGAGGGGCAATCAGCCCCAGCATTTT. Translated: CASSLLPLRGNQPQHF.

The chain uses TRBV3-1 (or the pseudogene TRBV3-2) and TRBJ2-7; D is ambiguous. V was trimmed by 4 bases and J by 3 bases, leaving 10 bases between them. This CDR3 is 13 amino acids long. Germline CDR1 is LGHDT and CDR2 is YNNKEL (reference sequence). The CDR3 DNA reads TGTGCCAGCAGCCCTAGACGTATCTACGAGCAGTACTTC. It codes for CASSPRRIYEQYF.

The V and J genes are TRBV6-1 and TRBJ1-4, with D possibly being TRBD1 (5 bases). V lost 1 base to trimming and J lost 5 bases, with 11 bases between them. The CDR3 is 15 amino acids. The germline CDR1 and CDR2 sequences are MNHNS and SASEGT. This CDR3 is CASSEVGRGNEKLFF. The CDR3 DNA follows: TGTGCCAGCAGTGAAGTAGGAAGGGGCAATGAAAAACTGTTTTTT.

The CDR3: CASSFFSGGARYYEQYF. CDR3 in DNA: TGTGCCAGCAGTTTCTTTTCAGGGGGCGCGAGGTACTACGAGCAGTACTTC. The chain carries TRBV27 and TRBJ2-7; TRBD1 matches 8 bases. Germline-derived CDR1 and CDR2 are MNHEY and SMNVEV (reference sequence). The CDR3 runs to 17 residues. Germline trimming cut 3 bases from V and 3 bases from J; bases unmatched to any gene: 13.

The rearrangement links TRBV10-3 to TRBJ1-2; possibly TRBD1 for D (5 bases). The V end lost 3 bases, the J end lost 4 bases, and 9 bases lay between the germline ends. Germline CDR1 ENHRY, CDR2 SYGVKD. This CDR3 is built from 13 residues. This CDR3 reads CAISEQTVYGYTF. The CDR3 nucleotides read TGTGCCATCAGTGAACAGACAGTCTATGGCTACACCTTC.

This chain connects TRBV6-1 to TRBJ1-5; 7 bases agree with TRBD1. Per the germline V gene, CDR1 is MNHNS and CDR2 is SASEGT. Trimming at V came to 3 bases and at J to 0 bases, leaving 11 bases not matched to a gene. The CDR3 extends over 18 amino acids. CDR3: CASSDPTGVSYSNQPQHF. Written as DNA, the CDR3 is TGTGCCAGCAGTGATCCCACAGGGGTATCATATAGCAATCAGCCCCAGCATTTT.

The chain recombines TRBV6-5 with TRBJ2-3, with 9 positions matching TRBD2. The V and J ends lost 5 bases and 6 bases, in that order; junction bases with no gene match: 6. Germline V gene data show CDR1 as MNHEY and CDR2 as SVGAGI. The length of the CDR3 is 14 residues. The CDR3 DNA sequence: TGTGCCAGCAGTAGAAGCGGGGGGTTTGATACGCAGTATTTT. The encoded protein is CASSRSGGFDTQYF.

This clone was recorded once. The chain has TRBV4-3 and TRBJ2-3, with 9 bases fitting TRBD2. The germline gives CDR1 LGHNA, CDR2 YSLEER. V was clipped by 4 bases and J by 4 bases; unmatched bases: 9. The CDR3 runs 16 residues. The CDR3 sequence: CASSRIGTSRADTQYF. CDR3 sequence (DNA): TGCGCCAGCAGCCGTATCGGGACTAGCCGCGCAGATACGCAGTATTTT.

In nucleotides, the CDR3 is TGTGCCAGCAGTGAGGCTTTCGGGGGGTCCGCCCCAGATACGCAGTATTTT. This codes for CASSEAFGGSAPDTQYF. The chain couples TRBV6-4 to TRBJ2-3, with 7 bases fitting TRBD2. The CDR3 runs to 17 residues. V was clipped by 3 bases and J by 4 bases; unmatched bases: 13. In germline, CDR1 is MRHNA, CDR2 SNTAGT.